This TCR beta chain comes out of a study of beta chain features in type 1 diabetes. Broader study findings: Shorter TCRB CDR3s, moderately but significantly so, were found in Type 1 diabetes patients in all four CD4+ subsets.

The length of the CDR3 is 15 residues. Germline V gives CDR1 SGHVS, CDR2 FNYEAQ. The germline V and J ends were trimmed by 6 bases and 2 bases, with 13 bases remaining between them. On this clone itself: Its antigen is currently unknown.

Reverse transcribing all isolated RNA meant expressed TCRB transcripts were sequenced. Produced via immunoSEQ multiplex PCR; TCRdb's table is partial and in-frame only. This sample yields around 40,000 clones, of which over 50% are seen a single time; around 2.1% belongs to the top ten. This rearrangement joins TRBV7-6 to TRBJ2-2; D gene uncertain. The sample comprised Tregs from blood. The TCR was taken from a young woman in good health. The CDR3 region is CASRPDWVNTGELFF. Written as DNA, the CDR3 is TGTGCCAGCAGACCCGACTGGGTCAACACCGGGGAGCTGTTTTTT.